This T cell receptor (beta chain) was profiled in a study of cytomegalovirus exposure and HLA in healthy donors. With V trimmed by 7 bases and J by 9 bases, 9 bases remained unmatched. CDR1 is SNHLY, CDR2 FYNNEI, per germline. This CDR3 comprises 14 residues. PCR involved 60 Vbeta and 13 Jbeta primers. Assay used: immunoSEQ multiplex PCR; TCRdb lists only in-frame clones, some missing. The sample data list approximately 200,000 clones. V usage is TRBV2 and J usage is TRBJ2-1, with 10 bases identical to TRBD2. This sequence was found in a boy aged 5 to 17 in good health and CMV-seronegative. Sequenced: PBMCs. The CDR3 DNA sequence: TGTGCCAGCACCAGCGGGGGGGCCCTCGGTGAGCAGTTCTTC. It yields the protein CASTSGGALGEQFF.